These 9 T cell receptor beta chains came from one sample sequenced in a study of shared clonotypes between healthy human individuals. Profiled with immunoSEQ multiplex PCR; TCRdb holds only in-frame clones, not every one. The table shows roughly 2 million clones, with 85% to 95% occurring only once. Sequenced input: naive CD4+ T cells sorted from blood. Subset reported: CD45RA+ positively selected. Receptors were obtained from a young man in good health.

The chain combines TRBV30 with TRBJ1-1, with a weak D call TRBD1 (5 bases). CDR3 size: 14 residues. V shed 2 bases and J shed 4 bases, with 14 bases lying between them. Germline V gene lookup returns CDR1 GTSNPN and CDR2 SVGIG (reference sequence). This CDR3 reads CAWSQGASLTEAFF. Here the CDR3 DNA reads TGTGCCTGGAGTCAAGGGGCCTCCCTCACTGAAGCTTTCTTT.

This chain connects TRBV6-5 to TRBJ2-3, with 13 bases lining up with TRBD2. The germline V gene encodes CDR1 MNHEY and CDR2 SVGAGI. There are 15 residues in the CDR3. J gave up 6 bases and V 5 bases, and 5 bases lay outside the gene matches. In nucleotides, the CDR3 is TGTGCCAGCAGTCCACTAGCGGGGGGGAGGGATACGCAGTATTTT. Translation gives CASSPLAGGRDTQYF.

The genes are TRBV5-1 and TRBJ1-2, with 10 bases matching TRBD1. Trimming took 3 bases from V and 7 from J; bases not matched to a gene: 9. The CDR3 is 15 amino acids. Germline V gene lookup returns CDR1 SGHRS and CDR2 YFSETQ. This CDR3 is CASSSTSTGGRGYTF. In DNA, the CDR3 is TGCGCCAGCAGCTCCACATCGACAGGGGGCCGTGGCTACACCTTC. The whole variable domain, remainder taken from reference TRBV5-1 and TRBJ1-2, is KAGVTQTPRYLIKTRGQQVTLSCSPISGHRSVSWYQQTPGQGLQFLFEYFSETQRNKGNFPGRFSGRQFSNSRSEMNVSTLELGDSALYLCASSSTSTGGRGYTFGSGTRLTVV.

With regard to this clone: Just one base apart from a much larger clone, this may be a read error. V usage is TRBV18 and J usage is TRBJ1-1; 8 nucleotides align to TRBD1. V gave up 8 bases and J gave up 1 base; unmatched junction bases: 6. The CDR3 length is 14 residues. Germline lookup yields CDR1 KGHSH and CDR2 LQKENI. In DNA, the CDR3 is TGTGCCAGCAGCTTAGGGACAGGGAACACTGAAGCTTTCTTT. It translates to CASSLGTGNTEAFF.

In DNA, the CDR3 is TGCGCCAGCAGCTTTTCCCCGGGACAGGGAACAGATACGCAGTATTTT. It translates to CASSFSPGQGTDTQYF. The genes are TRBV5-1 and TRBJ2-3; 9 nucleotides align to TRBD1. The CDR3 is 16 amino acids. Trimming removed 2 bases from V and 3 bases from J; junction bases left unmatched: 7. CDR1 and CDR2 (germline): SGHRS, YFSETQ.

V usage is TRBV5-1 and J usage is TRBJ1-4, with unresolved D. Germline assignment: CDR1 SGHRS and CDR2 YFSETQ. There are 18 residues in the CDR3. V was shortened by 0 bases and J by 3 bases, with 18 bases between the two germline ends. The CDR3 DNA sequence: TGCGCCAGCAGCTTGGGTGCGGGGAGCTACAACTCTAATGAAAAACTGTTTTTT. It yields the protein CASSLGAGSYNSNEKLFF. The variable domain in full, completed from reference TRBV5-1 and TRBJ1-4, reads KAGVTQTPRYLIKTRGQQVTLSCSPISGHRSVSWYQQTPGQGLQFLFEYFSETQRNKGNFPGRFSGRQFSNSRSEMNVSTLELGDSALYLCASSLGAGSYNSNEKLFFGSGTQLSVL.

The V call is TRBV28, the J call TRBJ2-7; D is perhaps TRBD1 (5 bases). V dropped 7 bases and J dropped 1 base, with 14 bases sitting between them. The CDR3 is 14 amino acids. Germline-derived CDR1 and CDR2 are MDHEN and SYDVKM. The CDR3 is CASISGPPSYEQYF. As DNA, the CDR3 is TGTGCCAGCATATCAGGGCCGCCGTCCTACGAGCAGTACTTC.

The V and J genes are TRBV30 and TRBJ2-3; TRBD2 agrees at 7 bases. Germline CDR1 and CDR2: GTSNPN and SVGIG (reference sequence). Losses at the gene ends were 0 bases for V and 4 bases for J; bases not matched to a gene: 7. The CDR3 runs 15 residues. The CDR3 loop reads CAWSVGGSGADTQYF. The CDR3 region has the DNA TGTGCCTGGAGTGTAGGCGGGAGTGGCGCAGATACGCAGTATTTT.

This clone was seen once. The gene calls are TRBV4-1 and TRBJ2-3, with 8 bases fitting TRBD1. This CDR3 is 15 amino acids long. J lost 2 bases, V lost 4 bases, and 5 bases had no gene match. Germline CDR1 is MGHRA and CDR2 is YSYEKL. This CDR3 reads CASSRGQGYTDTQYF. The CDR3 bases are TGCGCCAGCAGCCGTGGACAGGGATACACAGATACGCAGTATTTT.